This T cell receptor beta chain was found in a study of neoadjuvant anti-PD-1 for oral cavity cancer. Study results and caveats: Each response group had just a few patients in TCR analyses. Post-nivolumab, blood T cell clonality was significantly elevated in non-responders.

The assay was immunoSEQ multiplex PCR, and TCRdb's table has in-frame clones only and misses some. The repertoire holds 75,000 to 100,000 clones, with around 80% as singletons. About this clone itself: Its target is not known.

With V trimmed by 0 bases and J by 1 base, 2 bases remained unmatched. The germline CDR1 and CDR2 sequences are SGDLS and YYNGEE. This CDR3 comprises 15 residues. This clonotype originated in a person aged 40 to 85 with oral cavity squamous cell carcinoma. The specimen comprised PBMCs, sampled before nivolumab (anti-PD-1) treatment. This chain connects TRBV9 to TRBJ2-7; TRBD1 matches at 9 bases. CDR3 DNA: TGTGCCAGCAGCGTAGGGGACAGGGATTCCTACGAGCAGTACTTC. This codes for CASSVGDRDSYEQYF. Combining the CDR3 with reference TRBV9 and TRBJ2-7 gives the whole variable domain DSGVTQTPKHLITATGQRVTLRCSPRSGDLSVYWYQQSLDQGLQFLIQYYNGEERAKGNILERFSAQQFPDLHSELNLSSLELGDSALYFCASSVGDRDSYEQYFGPGTRLTVT.